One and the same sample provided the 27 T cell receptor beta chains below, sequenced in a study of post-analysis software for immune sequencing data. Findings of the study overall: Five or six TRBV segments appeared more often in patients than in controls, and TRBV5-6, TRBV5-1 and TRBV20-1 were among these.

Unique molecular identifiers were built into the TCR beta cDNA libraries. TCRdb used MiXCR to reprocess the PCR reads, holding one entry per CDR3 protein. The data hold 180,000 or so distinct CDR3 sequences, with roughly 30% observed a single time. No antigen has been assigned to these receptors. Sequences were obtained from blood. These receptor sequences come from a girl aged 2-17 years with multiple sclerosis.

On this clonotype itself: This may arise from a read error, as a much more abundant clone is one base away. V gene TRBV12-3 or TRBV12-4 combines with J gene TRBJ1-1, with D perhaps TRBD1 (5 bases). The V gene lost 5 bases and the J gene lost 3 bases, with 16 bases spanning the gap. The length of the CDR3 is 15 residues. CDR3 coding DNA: TGTGCCAGCAGTGCAACATTAGAGACAGACACTGAAGCTTTCTTT. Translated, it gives CASSATLETDTEAFF.

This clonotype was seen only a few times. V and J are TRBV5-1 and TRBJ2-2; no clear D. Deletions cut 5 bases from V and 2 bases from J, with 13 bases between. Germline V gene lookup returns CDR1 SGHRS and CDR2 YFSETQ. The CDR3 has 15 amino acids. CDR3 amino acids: CASRRGESNTGELFF. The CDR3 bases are TGCGCCAGCAGACGCGGAGAGAGTAACACCGGGGAGCTGTTTTTT.

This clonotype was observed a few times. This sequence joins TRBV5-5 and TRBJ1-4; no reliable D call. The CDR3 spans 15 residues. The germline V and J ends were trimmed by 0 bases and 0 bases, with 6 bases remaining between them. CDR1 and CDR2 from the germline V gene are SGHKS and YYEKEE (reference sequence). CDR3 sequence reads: CASSLVVATNEKLFF. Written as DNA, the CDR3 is TGTGCCAGCAGCTTGGTCGTTGCAACTAATGAAAAACTGTTTTTT.

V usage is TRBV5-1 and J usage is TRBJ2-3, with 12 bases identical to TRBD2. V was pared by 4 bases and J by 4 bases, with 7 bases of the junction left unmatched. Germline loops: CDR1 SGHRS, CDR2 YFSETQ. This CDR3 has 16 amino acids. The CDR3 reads CASSPRLAGAADTQYF. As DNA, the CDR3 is TGCGCCAGCAGCCCGAGACTAGCGGGAGCCGCAGATACGCAGTATTTT.

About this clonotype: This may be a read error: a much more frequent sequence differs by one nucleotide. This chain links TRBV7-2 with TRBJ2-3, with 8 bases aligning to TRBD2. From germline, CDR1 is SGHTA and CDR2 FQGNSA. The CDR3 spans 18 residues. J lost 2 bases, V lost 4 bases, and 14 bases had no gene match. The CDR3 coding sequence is TGTGCCAGCAGCTCCGAACCGGGACTAGTGGGCCTCACAGATACGCAGTATTTT. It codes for CASSSEPGLVGLTDTQYF.

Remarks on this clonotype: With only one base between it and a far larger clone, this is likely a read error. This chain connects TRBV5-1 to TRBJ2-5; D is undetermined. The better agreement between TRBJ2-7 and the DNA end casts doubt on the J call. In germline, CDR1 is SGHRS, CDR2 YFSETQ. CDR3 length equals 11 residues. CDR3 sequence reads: CASSLWDEQYF. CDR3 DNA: TGCGCCAGCAGCTTGTGGGACGAGCAGTACTTC.

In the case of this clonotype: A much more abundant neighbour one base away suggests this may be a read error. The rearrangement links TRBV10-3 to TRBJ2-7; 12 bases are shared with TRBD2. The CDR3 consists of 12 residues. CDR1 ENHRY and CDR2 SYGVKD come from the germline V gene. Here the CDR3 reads CAVSTSGGEQYF. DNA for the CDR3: TGTGCCGTCAGTACTAGCGGGGGGGAGCAGTACTTC.

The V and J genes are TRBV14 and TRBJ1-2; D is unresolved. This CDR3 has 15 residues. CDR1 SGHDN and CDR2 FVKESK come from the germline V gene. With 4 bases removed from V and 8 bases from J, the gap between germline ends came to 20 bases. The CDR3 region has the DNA TGTGCCAGCAGCCCCCATTGGGCCCCCTCGGCGGGCTACACCTTC. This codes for CASSPHWAPSAGYTF. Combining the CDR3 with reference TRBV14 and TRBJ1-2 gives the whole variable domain EAGVTQFPSHSVIEKGQTVTLRCDPISGHDNLYWYRRVMGKEIKFLLHFVKESKQDESGMPNNRFLAERTGGTYSTLKVQPAELEDSGVYFCASSPHWAPSAGYTFGSGTRLTVV.

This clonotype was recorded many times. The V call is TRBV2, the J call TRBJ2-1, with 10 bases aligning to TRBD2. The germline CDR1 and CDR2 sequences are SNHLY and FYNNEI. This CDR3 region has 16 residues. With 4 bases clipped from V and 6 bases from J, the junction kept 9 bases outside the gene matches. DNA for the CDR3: TGTGCCAGCAGTGGGACAGCACTAGCGGGAAGCAATGAGCAGTTCTTC. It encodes CASSGTALAGSNEQFF. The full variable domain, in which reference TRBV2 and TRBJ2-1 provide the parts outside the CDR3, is EPEVTQTPSHQVTQMGQEVILRCVPISNHLYFYWYRQILGQKVEFLVSFYNNEISEKSEIFDDQFSVERPDGSNFTLKIRSTKLEDSAMYFCASSGTALAGSNEQFFGPGTRLTVL.

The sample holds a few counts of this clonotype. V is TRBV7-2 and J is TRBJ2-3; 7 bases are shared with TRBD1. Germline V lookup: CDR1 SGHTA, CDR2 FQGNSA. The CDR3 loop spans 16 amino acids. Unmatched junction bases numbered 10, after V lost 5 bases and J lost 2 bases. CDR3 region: CASSPGRDRTTDTQYF. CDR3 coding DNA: TGTGCCAGCAGCCCGGGTCGGGACAGAACCACAGATACGCAGTATTTT.

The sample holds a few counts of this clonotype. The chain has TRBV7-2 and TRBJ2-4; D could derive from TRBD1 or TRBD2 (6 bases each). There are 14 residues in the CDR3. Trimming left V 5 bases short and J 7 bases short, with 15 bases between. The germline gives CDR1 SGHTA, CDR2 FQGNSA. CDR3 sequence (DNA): TGTGCCAGCAGCCCGGGACTCCAGGGGAACATTCAGTACTTC. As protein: CASSPGLQGNIQYF.

This CDR3 reads CTTRGGSTDTQYF. The CDR3 nucleotides read TGCACCACCAGGGGGGGTAGCACAGATACGCAGTATTTT. This sequence joins TRBV29-1 and TRBJ2-3; possibly TRBD1 or TRBD2 for D (7 bases each). The CDR3 totals 13 residues. Per germline, CDR1 SQVTM and CDR2 ANQGSEA.

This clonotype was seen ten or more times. The CDR3 protein is CATSDRYYGYTF. As DNA, the CDR3 is TGTGCCACCAGTGATCGGTACTATGGCTACACCTTC. The chain combines TRBV24-1 with TRBJ1-2; no reliable D call. Germline CDR1 reads KGHDR; CDR2 reads SFDVKD. The CDR3 contains 12 residues. V lost 3 bases and J lost 3, with 4 bases in between.

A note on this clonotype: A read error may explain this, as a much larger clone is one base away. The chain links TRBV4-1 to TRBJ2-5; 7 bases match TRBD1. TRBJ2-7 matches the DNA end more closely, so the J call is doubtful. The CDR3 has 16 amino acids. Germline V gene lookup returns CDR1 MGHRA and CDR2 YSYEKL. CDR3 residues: CASSQDPVQGSDEQYF. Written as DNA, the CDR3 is TGCGCCAGCAGCCAAGATCCGGTACAGGGGTCCGACGAGCAGTACTTC.

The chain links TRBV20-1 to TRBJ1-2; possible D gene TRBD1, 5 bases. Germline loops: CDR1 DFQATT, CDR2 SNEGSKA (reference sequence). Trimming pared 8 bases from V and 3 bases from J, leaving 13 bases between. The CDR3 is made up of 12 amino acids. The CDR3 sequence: CSLEGPDYGYTF. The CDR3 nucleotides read TGCAGTTTGGAGGGGCCGGACTATGGCTACACCTTC.

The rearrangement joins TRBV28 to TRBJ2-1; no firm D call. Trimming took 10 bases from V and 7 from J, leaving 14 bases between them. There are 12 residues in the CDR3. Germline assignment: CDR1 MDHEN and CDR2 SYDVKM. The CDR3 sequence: CATFTTWNEQFF. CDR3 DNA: TGTGCCACCTTCACGACGTGGAATGAGCAGTTCTTC.

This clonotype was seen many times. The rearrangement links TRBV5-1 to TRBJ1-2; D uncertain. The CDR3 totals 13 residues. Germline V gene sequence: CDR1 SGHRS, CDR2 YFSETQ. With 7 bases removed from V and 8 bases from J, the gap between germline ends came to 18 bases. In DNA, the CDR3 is TGCGCCAGCGGAGCCCGGCAGGAGGCGGGCTACACCTTC. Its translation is CASGARQEAGYTF.

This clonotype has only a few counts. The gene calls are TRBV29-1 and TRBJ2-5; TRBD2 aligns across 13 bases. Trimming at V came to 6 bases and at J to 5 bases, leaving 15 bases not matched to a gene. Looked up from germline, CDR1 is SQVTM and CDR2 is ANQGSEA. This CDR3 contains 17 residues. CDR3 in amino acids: CSVPGGGTSGIRETQYF. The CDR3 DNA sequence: TGCAGCGTCCCTGGTGGGGGGACTAGCGGGATCCGGGAGACCCAGTACTTC.

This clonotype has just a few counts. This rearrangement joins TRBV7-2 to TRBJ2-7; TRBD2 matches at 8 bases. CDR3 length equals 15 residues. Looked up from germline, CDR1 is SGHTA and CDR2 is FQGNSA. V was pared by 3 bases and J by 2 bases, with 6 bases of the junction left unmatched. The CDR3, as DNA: TGTGCCAGCAGCTTCAGACACGGGGGGGCCTACGAGCAGTACTTC. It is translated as CASSFRHGGAYEQYF.

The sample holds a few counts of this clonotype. CDR3 in amino acids: CAISGRDNEKLYF. In DNA form, the CDR3 reads TGTGCCATCAGCGGAAGGGATAATGAAAAACTGTATTTT. J is TRBJ2-3 and V is TRBV10-3, with D unclear. The V end was cut by 6 bases, the J end by 14 bases, with 21 bases between. Germline CDR1 ENHRY, CDR2 SYGVKD. CDR3 length: 13 residues.

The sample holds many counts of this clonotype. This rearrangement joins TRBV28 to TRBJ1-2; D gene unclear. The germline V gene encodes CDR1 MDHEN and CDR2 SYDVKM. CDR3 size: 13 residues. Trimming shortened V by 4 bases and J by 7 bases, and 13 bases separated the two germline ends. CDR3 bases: TGTGCCAGCAGTTCCGTCTGGGTGACTGGCTACACCTTC. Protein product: CASSSVWVTGYTF.

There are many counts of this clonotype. CDR3 in DNA: TGTGCCAGCAGTGATAGTCGGAATCAGCCCCAGCATTTT. Translation: CASSDSRNQPQHF. The genes are TRBV2 and TRBJ1-5, with unresolved D. This CDR3 region has 13 residues. CDR1 is SNHLY, CDR2 FYNNEI, per germline. Trimming removed 3 bases from V and 4 bases from J, with 7 bases in between.

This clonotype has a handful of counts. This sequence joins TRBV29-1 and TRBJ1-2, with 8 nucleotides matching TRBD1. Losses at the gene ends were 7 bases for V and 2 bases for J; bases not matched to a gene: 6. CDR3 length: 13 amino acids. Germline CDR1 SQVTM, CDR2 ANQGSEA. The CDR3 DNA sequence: TGCAGCGCGACGGACAGGGTGAACTATGGCTACACCTTC. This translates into CSATDRVNYGYTF.

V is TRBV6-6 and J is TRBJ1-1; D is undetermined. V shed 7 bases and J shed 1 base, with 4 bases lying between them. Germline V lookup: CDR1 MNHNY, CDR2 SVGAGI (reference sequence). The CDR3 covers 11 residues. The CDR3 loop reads CASTTNTEAFF. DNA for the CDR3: TGTGCCAGCACAACGAACACTGAAGCTTTCTTT.

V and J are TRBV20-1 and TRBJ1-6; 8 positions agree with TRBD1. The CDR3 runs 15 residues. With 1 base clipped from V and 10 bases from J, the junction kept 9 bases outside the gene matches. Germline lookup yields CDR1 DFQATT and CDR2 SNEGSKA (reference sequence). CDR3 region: CSARAKTGDGSPLHF. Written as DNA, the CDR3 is TGCAGTGCTAGAGCCAAGACAGGGGATGGATCACCCCTCCACTTT.

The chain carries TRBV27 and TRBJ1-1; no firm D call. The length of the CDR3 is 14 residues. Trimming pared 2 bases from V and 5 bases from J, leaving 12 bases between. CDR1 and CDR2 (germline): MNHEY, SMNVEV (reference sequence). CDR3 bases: TGTGCCAGCAGTTTAGTACCCGGGAGGACTGAAGCTTTCTTT. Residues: CASSLVPGRTEAFF.

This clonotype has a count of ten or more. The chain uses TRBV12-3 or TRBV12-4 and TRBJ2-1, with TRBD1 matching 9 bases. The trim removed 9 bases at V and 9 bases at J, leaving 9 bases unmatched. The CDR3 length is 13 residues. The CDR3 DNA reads TGTGCCAGTTCGCTACAGGGGGCGTTTGAGCAGTTCTTC. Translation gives CASSLQGAFEQFF.